The sequence of this T cell receptor beta chain was determined in a study of CD8 T cells in ankylosing spondylitis. Study-level points and caveats: Within matched ankylosing spondylitis synovial fluid, disease-linked clones were reportedly significantly enriched. Eight highly homologous variants formed a TCR beta motif that appeared characteristic of ankylosing spondylitis blood.

The CDR3 spans 12 residues. The germline V gene encodes CDR1 SQVTM and CDR2 ANQGSEA. Trimming took off 2 bases at V and 6 bases at J, with 10 bases between the two ends. In its sample, this clonotype was seen many times. What it binds is unknown. Library preparation for TCR beta used quantitative 5'-RACE with molecular barcodes. TCRdb itself ran the 5' RACE reads through MiXCR, one entry per CDR3 protein. The table includes a few hundred thousand distinct CDR3 sequences, less than 25% detected once. J is TRBJ1-1 and V is TRBV29-1; no clear D. Sequenced input: blood, either unsorted or a sorted T cell fraction (not recorded which). The clonotype comes from a female donor with ankylosing spondylitis or in good health (not recorded which). The CDR3 sequence is CSVERGLAEAFF. As DNA, the CDR3 is TGCAGCGTTGAACGCGGGCTCGCTGAAGCTTTCTTT.